The clone carrying this TCR beta chain was picked up a small number of times. Its specificity is unknown. This entry belongs to a study of response to subunit inactivated influenza vaccine. Study-level results: Only a handful of new T cells, the authors suggested, are recruited with each seasonal influenza vaccination.

The CDR3 consists of 17 residues. Trimming took 4 bases from V and 2 from J; bases not matched to a gene: 12. Per germline, CDR1 SGHRS and CDR2 YFSETQ. MiXCR was run by TCRdb on the RT-PCR reads, yielding one entry per CDR3 protein. The repertoire holds more than 150,000 distinct CDR3 sequences, with around 9.2% as singletons. The receptor's source is a man between 50 and 59 years old who received an inactivated influenza vaccine. The sequencing here drew on non-naive T cells sorted from PBMCs, taken on the day of vaccination. J is TRBJ2-7 and V is TRBV5-1; 10 nucleotides match TRBD2. The CDR3 nucleotides are TGCGCCAGCAGCCTACACCTCGGGCTAGCGGGAGCCTACGAGCAGTACTTC. Protein: CASSLHLGLAGAYEQYF.